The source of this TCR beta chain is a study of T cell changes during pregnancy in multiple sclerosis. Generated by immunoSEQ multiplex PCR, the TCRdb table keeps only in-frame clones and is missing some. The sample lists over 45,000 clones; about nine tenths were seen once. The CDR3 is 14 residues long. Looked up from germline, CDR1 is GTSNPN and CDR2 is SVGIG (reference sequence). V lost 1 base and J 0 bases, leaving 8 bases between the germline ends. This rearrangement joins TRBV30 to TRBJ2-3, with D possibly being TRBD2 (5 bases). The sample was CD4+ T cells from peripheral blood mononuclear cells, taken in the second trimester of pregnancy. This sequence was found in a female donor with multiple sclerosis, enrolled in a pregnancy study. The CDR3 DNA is TGTGCCTGGAGTGGTAGCGCCAGCACAGATACGCAGTATTTT. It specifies CAWSGSASTDTQYF.